Listed below are T cell receptor beta chains from one sample, sequenced in a study of CXCR3-negative and CXCR3-positive naive CD8 T cells. Following a re-call of the 5' RACE reads, TCRdb has one entry per CDR3 protein and lacks DNA. The repertoire table contains roughly 100,000 distinct CDR3 sequences. Material for sequencing was naive CXCR3- CD8+ T cells from blood. The receptors come from a human donor in good health. Some clones in this sample may be carry-over from other donors' samples. CDR3s include the opening cysteine and the closing phenylalanine or tryptophan.

V gene	J gene	CDR3 protein
TRBV29-1	TRBJ2-1	CSVVGGRQGFSNEQFF
TRBV7-3	TRBJ2-1	CASSLMGSTGLAVNNEQFF
TRBV19	TRBJ2-2	CAGSQGPNTGELFF
TRBV7-2	TRBJ2-7	CASSLSGLYEQYF
TRBV30	TRBJ2-5	CAWKGWGRATQYF
TRBV28	TRBJ1-5	CASSLGPKSPFNQPQHF
TRBV4-3	TRBJ2-1	CASSQDLAGVTNEQFF
TRBV6-5	TRBJ2-2	CASRPEDRAESTGELFF
TRBV20-1	TRBJ2-3	CSASSRDSSTDTQYF
TRBV20-1	TRBJ2-5	CSASRTEQETQYF
TRBV20-1	TRBJ2-1	CSAFPLVTAGYNEQFF
TRBV15	TRBJ2-1	CATSRERNSYNEQFF
TRBV7-9	TRBJ1-5	CASRIEDQPQHF
TRBV10-3	TRBJ1-6	CAISERAGGLNSPLHF
TRBV9	TRBJ2-1	CASSGTGKNEQFF
TRBV2	TRBJ2-1	CASSDPPGGVYEQFF
TRBV27	TRBJ2-1	CASSPGAGGNEQFF
TRBV7-9	TRBJ2-3	CASSLGTDTQYF
TRBV12-3/TRBV12-4	TRBJ2-1	CASSLRDRQFF
TRBV5-4	TRBJ2-2	CASSLAASVGELFF
TRBV25-1	TRBJ2-2	CASSEYFGGQLANTGELFF
TRBV19	TRBJ1-1	CASKEALNTEAFF
TRBV7-9	TRBJ1-2	CASSLSSEGTHYGYTF
TRBV29-1	TRBJ2-2	CSVQDFSRVNTGELFF
TRBV5-1	TRBJ2-3	CASSGDRADTQYF
TRBV28	TRBJ1-1	CASSLDRNTEAFF
TRBV25-1	TRBJ2-1	CASSERAGTYNEQFF
TRBV20-1	TRBJ1-1	CSALGESNTEALF
TRBV4-1	TRBJ2-7	CASSQGGTTYEQYF
TRBV14	TRBJ2-1	CASSRIEGGLVDDEQFF
TRBV20-1	TRBJ2-1	CSAREEDEQFF
TRBV20-1	TRBJ2-1	CSVASGYNEQFF
TRBV29-1	TRBJ2-1	CSSRTAYNEQFF
TRBV27	TRBJ2-1	CSSSSTSGGLYNEQFF
TRBV27	TRBJ2-7	CASSLGVRNEQYF